This TCR beta chain was identified in a study of blood T cell repertoires in COVID-19 (dated by TCRdb to the early 2020s). Regarding the research as a whole: Samples from collaborators originated in the United States, Italy and Spain and spanned both the acute and convalescent phases of COVID-19. Sample metadata almost always included a de-identified subject ID, COVID-19 status, age in years and sex. Deeply sampled blood TCRbeta repertoires from subjects exposed to, actively infected with, or recovered from COVID-19 were included in the dataset. Samples were obtained from the ongoing ImmuneRACE study (first 160 participants) and from 950 to 1,500 subjects provided by 6 global collaborators. The prospective study material was composed of cDNA or gDNA derived from T cells, B-cell-depleted T cells, or PBMCs. The repertoires were made available in a free public database intended to serve as a resource for research on the immune response to SARS-CoV-2. Where available, HLA class I and class II types were obtained from metadata supplied by the sample provider rather than from assay-based typing. Results the study describes overall, beyond this receptor: The quantity of clinical and demographic metadata differed by source and by participant and was supplied without curation.

The germline V gene (reference sequence) sets CDR1 to LNHNV and CDR2 to YYDKDF. The CDR3 has 15 amino acids, counting the end cysteine and phenylalanine. CDR3 DNA only is kept here, 45 bases in frame from base 1. Trimming accounts for 5 bases at V and 6 bases at J, while the number of junction bases matched to no gene is 7. Enrolling through a virtual design, the prospective study's participants ranged in age from roughly 18 to 100 years and lived across 20 to 30 United States geographic areas. In the prospective study, participants were assigned to cohorts based on the clinical history participants reported in a screening survey and a study questionnaire. Each participant in the prospective study had whole blood, serum and a nasopharyngeal or oropharyngeal swab collected by mobile phlebotomists. Participants in the prospective study had the option to provide additional blood draws and questionnaires over a roughly 2-month period. Before DNA extraction, prospective study blood samples were shipped either frozen or at room temperature.

With respect to this clone: Its binding antigen is unknown. Qualities for individual bases were not recorded, and no much larger clone is one base off.

TCRbeta CDR3 regions were amplified from genomic DNA by means of the immunoSEQ Assay, a bias-controlled multiplex PCR. Turning to the authors' computational methods: The number of nucleated cells in each sample was estimated from the amplification of reference gene primers within the assay. To quantify the absolute abundance of each unique TCRbeta CDR3 rearrangement, sequence reads were collapsed and filtered. For each sample, productive Simpson clonality was calculated by taking the square root of Simpson's diversity index across productive rearrangements. Here the immuneACCESS table is served through TCRdb, limited to in-frame sequences with V and J called. Missing clones are a known gap in these copies; in checked studies unresolved V genes cover under half, and the rest lacks a known reason. From that table come the V and J calls and clone size; the DNA was used to work out D and trimming. The table for this sample lists hundreds of thousands of clones; approximately 86% of them were counted only once. Of the sample, 2.5% to 3.5% falls within the top ten clones.

The chain joins TRBV15 to TRBJ2-1, and TRBD2 aligns with 10 junction nucleotides. This sequence originates from a woman aged 40-49 years with acute COVID-19. Sequencing was carried out using PBMCs or T cells enriched from blood (not recorded which). The CDR3 here reads CATSSKREGPNEQFF. The DNA is TGTGCCACCAGCTCGAAGCGGGAGGGCCCCAATGAGCAGTTCTTC.